This TCR beta chain derives from a study of T cells after yellow fever vaccination. The CDR3 sequence is 12 residues long. Germline loops: CDR1 SGHRS, CDR2 YFSETQ. Trimming cost V 4 bases and J 7 bases, with 11 bases left between them. Using its own MiXCR run on the 5' RACE reads, TCRdb lists one record per CDR3 protein. Among more than 110,000 distinct CDR3 sequences listed, 5% to 8% were seen once. In its sample, this clonotype was seen many times. The TCR originated in a man younger than 40 who received the YFV17D yellow fever vaccine. This chain uses TRBV5-1 with TRBJ1-2; tentatively, D is TRBD1 (5 bases). The source was CD4+ T cells sorted from PBMCs, collected 10 days after the yellow fever booster vaccination. Here the CDR3 DNA reads TGCGCCAGCAGCCTGGGGGTGTCTGGCTACACCTTC. Its protein is CASSLGVSGYTF.